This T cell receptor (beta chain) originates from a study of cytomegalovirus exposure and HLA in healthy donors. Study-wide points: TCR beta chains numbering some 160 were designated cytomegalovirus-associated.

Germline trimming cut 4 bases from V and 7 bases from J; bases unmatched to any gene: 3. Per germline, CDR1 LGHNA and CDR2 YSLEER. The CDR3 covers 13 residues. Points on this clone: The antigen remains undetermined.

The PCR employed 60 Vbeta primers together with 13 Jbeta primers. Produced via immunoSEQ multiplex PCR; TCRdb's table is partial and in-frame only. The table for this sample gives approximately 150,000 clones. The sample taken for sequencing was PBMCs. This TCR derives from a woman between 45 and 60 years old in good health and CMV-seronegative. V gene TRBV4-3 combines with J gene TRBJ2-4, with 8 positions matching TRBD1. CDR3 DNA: TGCGCCAGCAGCCGCCGACAGGGGAACATTCAGTACTTC. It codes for CASSRRQGNIQYF.